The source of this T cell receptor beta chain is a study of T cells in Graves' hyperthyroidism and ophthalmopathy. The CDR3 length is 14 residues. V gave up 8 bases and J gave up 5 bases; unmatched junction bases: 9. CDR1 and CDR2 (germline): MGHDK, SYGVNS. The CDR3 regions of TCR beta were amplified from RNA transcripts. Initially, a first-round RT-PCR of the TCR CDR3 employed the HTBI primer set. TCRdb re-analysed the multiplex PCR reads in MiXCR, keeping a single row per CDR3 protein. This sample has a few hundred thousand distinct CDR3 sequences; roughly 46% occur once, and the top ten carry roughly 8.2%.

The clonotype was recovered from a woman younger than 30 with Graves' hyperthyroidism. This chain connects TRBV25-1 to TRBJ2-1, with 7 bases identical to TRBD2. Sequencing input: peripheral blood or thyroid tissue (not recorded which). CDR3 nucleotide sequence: TGTGCCAGCCGGGATGCGGGGGAGCACAATGAGCAGTTCTTC. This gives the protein CASRDAGEHNEQFF.